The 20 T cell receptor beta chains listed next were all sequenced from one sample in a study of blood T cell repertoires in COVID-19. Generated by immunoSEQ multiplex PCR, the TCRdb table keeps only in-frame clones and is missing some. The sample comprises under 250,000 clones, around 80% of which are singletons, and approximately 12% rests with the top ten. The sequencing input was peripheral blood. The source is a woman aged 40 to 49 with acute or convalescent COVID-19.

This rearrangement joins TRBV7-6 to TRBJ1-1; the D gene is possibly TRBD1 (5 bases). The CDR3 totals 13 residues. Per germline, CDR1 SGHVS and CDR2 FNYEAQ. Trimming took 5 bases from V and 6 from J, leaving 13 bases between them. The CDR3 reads CASSLYGGAEAFF. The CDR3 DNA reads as TGTGCCAGCAGCCTATACGGGGGGGCTGAAGCTTTCTTT.

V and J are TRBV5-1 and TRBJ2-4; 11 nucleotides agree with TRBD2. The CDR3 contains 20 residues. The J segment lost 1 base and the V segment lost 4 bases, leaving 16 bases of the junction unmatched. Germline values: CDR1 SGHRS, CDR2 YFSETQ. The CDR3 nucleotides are TGCGCCAGCAGCACGGGACTAGCGGCTACTTCTTTGGGGGCCAAAAACATTCAGTACTTC. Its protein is CASSTGLAATSLGAKNIQYF.

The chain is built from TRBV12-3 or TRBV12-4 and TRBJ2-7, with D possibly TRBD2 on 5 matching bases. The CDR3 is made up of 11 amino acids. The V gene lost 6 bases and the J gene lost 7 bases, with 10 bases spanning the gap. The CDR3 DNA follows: TGTGCCAGCAGGGGCAGAGGGGAGCAGTACTTC. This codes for CASRGRGEQYF.

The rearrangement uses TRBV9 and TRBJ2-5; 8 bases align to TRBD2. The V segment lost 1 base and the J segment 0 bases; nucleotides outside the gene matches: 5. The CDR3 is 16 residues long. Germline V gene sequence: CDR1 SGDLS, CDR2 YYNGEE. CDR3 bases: TGTGCCAGCAGCGTATTAGCGGGAAGGGACCAAGAGACCCAGTACTTC. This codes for CASSVLAGRDQETQYF.

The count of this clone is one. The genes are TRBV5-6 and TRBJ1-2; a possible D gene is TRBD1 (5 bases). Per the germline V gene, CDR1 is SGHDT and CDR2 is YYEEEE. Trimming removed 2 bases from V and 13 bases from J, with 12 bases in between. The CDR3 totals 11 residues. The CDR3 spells CASSFGGDITF. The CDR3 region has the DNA TGTGCCAGCAGCTTCGGGGGAGATATCACCTTC.

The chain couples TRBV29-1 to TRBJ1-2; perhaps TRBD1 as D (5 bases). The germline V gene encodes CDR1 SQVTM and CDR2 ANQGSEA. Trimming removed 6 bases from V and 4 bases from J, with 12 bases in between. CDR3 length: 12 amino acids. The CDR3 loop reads CSVVKGVYGYTF. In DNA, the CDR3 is TGCAGCGTCGTCAAAGGGGTCTATGGCTACACCTTC.

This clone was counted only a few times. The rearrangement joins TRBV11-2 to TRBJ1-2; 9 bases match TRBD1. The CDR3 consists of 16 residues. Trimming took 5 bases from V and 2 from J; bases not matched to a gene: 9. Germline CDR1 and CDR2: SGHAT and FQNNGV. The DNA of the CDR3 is TGTGCCAGCAGCCCGCCCGGGACAGGGACAAACTATGGCTACACCTTC. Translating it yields CASSPPGTGTNYGYTF.

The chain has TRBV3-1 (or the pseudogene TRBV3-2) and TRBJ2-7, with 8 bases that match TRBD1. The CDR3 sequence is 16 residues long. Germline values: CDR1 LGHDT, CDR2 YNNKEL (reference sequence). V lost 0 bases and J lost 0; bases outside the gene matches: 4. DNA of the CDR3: TGTGCCAGCAGCCAAGATGGGGGGACAGGCTCCTACGAGCAGTACTTC. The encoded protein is CASSQDGGTGSYEQYF.

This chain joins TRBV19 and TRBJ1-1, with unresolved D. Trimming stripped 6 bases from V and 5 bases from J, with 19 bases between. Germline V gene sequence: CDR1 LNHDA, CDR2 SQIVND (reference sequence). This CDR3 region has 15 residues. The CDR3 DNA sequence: TGTGCCAGTAGGAAGGCTGCCAGACGGGAGACTGAAGCTTTCTTT. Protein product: CASRKAARRETEAFF.

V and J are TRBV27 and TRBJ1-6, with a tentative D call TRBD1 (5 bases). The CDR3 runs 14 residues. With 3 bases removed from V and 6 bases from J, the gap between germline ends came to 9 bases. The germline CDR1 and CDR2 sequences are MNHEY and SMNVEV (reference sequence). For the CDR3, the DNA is TGTGCCAGCAGTTTGTTAGGGGTTAATTCACCCCTCCACTTT. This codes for CASSLLGVNSPLHF.

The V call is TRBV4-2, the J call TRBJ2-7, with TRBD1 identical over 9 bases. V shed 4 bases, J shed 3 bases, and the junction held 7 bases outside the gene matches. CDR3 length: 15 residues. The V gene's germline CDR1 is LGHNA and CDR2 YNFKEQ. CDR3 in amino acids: CASSREMDRGYEQYF. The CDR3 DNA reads TGTGCCAGCAGCCGCGAAATGGACAGGGGCTACGAGCAGTACTTC.

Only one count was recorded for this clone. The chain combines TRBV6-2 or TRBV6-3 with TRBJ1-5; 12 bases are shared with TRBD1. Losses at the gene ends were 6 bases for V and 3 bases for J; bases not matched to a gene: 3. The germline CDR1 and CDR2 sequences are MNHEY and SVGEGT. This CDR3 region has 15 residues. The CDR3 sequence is CASSGTGGYNQPQHF. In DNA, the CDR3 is TGTGCCAGCAGCGGGACAGGGGGCTACAATCAGCCCCAGCATTTT.

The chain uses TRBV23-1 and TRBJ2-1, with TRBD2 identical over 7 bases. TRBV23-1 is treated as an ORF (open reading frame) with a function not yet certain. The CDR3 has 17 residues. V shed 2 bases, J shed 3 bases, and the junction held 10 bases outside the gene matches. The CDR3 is CASSQKPTGLFYNEQFF. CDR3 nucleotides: TGCGCCAGCAGTCAAAAACCTACGGGACTATTCTACAATGAGCAGTTCTTC.

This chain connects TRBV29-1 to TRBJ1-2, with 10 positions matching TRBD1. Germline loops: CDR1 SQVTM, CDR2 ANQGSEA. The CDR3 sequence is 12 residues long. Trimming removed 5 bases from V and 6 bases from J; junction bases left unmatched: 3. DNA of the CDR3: TGCAGCGTTCCGACAGGGGGCGATGGCTACACCTTC. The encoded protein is CSVPTGGDGYTF.

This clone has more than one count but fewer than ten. The CDR3 is CASTSGTRSYNEQFF. The CDR3 DNA reads as TGTGCCAGCACGAGCGGGACCCGCTCCTACAATGAGCAGTTCTTC. This chain connects TRBV25-1 to TRBJ2-1; 7 bases are a match to TRBD2. Trimming cost V 7 bases and J 0 bases; bases outside gene matches: 6. Per germline, CDR1 MGHDK and CDR2 SYGVNS. The CDR3 has 15 residues.

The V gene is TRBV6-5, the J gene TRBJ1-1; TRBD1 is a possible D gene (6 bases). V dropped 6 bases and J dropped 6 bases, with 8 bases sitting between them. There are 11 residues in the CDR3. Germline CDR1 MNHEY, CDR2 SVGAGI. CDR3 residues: CASRAGAEAFF. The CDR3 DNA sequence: TGTGCCAGCAGGGCAGGGGCTGAAGCTTTCTTT.

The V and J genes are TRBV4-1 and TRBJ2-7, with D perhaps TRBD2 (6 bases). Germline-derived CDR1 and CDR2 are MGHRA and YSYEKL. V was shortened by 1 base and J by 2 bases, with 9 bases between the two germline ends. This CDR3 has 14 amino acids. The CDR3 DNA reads TGCGCCAGCAGCCAAGGTATAGCGGCCTACGAGCAGTACTTC. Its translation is CASSQGIAAYEQYF.

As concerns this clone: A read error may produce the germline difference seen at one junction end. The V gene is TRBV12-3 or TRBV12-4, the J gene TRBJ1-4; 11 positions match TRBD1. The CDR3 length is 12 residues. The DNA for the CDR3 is TGTGCCAGCAACCACGGACAGGGGGCCGGCCAATTT. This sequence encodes CASNHGQGAGQF.

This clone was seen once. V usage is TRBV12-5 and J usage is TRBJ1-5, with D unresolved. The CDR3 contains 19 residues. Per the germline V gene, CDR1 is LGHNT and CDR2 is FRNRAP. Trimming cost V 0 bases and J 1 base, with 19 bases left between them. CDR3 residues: CASGLVHRSGRKSNQPQHF. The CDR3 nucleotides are TGTGCTAGTGGTTTGGTACATCGCTCCGGGAGGAAGAGCAATCAGCCCCAGCATTTT.

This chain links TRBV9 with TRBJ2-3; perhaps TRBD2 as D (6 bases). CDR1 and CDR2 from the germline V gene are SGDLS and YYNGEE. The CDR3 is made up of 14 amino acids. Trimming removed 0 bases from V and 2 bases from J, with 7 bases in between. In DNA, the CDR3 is TGTGCCAGCAGCGTAGCGGGGGACACAGATACGCAGTATTTT. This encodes CASSVAGDTDTQYF. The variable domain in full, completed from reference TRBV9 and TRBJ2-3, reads DSGVTQTPKHLITATGQRVTLRCSPRSGDLSVYWYQQSLDQGLQFLIQYYNGEERAKGNILERFSAQQFPDLHSELNLSSLELGDSALYFCASSVAGDTDTQYFGPGTRLTVL.